This T cell receptor beta chain came from a study of blood T cell repertoires in COVID-19. Study background: COVID-19 samples, acute and convalescent, were from the United States, Italy and Spain. The analysed material was cDNA or gDNA that came from T cells, B-cell-depleted T cells, or PBMCs.

The length of the CDR3 is 15 residues. Germline values: CDR1 MGHRA, CDR2 YSYEKL. V dropped 1 base and J dropped 4 bases, with 13 bases sitting between them. Some clones are missing from TCRdb's copy, which holds only in-frame ones; the method was immunoSEQ multiplex PCR. The sample shows approximately 71,000 clones, about nine tenths of them seen only once. The chain has TRBV4-1 and TRBJ1-1, with a weak D call TRBD1 (5 bases). The sample consisted of peripheral blood. The receptor's source is a woman aged 18-35 years with acute or convalescent COVID-19. In DNA form, the CDR3 reads TGCGCCAGCAGCCAAGGCTGGGACTCGGGCACTGAAGCTTTCTTT. Its translation: CASSQGWDSGTEAFF.